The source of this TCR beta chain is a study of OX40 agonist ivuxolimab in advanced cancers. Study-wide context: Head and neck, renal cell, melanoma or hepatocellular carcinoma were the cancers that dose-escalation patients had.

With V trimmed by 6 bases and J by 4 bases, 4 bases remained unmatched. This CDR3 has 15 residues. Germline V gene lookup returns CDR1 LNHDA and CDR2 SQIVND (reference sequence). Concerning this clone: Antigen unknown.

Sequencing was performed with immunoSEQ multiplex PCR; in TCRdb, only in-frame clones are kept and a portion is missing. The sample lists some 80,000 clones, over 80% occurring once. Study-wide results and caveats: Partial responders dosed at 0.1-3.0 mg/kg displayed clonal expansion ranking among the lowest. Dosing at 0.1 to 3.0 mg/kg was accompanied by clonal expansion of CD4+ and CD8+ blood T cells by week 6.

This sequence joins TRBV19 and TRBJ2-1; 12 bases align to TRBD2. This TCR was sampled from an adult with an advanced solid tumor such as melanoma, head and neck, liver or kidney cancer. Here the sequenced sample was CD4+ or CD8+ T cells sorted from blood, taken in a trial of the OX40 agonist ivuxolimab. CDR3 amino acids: CASRLAGGRYNEQFF. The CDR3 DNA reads TGTGCCAGTAGGCTAGCGGGGGGGCGGTACAATGAGCAGTTCTTC.